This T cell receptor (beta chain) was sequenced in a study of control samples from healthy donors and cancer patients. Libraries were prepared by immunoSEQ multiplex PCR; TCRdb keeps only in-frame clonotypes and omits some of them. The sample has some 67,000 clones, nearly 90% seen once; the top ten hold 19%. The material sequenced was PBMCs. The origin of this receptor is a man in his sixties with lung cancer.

CDR3 coding DNA: TGTGCCAGCAGCCAAGGGTCCAGAAACATTCAGTACTTC. It codes for CASSQGSRNIQYF. This rearrangement joins TRBV3-1 (or the pseudogene TRBV3-2) to TRBJ2-4; D unresolved. CDR1 is LGHDT and CDR2 is YNNKEL in the germline V gene (reference sequence). The CDR3 consists of 13 residues. Trimming stripped 1 base from V and 6 bases from J, with 7 bases between.